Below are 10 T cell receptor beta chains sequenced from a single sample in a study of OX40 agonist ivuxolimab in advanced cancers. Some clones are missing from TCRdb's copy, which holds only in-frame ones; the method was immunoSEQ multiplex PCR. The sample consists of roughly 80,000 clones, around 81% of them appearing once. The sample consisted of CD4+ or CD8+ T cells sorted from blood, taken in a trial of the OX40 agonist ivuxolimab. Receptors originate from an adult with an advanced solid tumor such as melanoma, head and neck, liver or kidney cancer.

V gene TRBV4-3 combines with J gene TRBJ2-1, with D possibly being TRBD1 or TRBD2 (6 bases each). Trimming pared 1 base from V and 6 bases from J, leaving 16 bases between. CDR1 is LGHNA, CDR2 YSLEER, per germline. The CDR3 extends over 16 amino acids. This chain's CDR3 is CASSQVLAKGGNEQFF. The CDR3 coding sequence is TGCGCCAGCAGCCAAGTCCTAGCGAAGGGGGGCAATGAGCAGTTCTTC.

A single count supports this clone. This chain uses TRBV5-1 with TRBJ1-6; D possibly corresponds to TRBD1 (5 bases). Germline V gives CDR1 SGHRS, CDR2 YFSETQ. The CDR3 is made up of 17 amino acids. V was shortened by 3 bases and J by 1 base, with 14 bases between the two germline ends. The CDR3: CASSSGRPASYNSPLHF. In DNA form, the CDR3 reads TGCGCCAGCAGCTCGGGACGGCCAGCATCCTATAATTCACCCCTCCACTTT. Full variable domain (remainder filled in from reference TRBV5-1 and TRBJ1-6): KAGVTQTPRYLIKTRGQQVTLSCSPISGHRSVSWYQQTPGQGLQFLFEYFSETQRNKGNFPGRFSGRQFSNSRSEMNVSTLELGDSALYLCASSSGRPASYNSPLHFGNGTRLTVT.

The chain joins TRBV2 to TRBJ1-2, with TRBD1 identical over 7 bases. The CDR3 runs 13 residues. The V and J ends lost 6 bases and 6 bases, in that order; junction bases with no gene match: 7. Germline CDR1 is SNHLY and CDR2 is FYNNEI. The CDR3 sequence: CASRSRGLDGYTF. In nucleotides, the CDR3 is TGTGCCAGCAGATCAAGGGGGCTGGATGGCTACACCTTC. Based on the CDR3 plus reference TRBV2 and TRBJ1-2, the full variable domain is EPEVTQTPSHQVTQMGQEVILRCVPISNHLYFYWYRQILGQKVEFLVSFYNNEISEKSEIFDDQFSVERPDGSNFTLKIRSTKLEDSAMYFCASRSRGLDGYTFGSGTRLTVV.

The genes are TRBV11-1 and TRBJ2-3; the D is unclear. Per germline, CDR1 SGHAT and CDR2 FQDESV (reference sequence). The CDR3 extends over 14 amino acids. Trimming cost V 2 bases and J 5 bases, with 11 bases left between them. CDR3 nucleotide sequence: TGTGCCAGCAGCTTAAGGAATGGTGAAGATACGCAGTATTTT. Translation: CASSLRNGEDTQYF. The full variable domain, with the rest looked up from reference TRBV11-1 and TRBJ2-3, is EAEVAQSPRYKITEKSQAVAFWCDPISGHATLYWYRQILGQGPELLVQFQDESVVDDSQLPKDRFSAERLKGVDSTLKIQPAELGDSAMYLCASSLRNGEDTQYFGPGTRLTVL.

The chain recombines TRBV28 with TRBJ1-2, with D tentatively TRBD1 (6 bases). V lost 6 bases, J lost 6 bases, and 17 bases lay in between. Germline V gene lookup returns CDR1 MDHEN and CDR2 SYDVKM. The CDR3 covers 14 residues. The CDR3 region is CASSVTGYHNGYTF. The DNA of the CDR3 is TGTGCCAGCAGCGTAACAGGGTACCATAATGGCTACACCTTC.

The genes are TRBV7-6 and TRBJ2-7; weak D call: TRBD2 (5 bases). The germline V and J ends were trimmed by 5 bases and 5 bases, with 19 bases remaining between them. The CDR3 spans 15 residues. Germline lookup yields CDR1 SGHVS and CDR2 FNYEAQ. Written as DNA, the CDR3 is TGTGCCAGCAGCCCGCTAGCCTTTGCCGGGGACGAGCAGTACTTC. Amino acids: CASSPLAFAGDEQYF.

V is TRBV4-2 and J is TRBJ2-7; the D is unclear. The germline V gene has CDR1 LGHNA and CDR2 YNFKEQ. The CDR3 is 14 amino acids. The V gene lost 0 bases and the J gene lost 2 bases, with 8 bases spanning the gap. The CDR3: CASSQDGNPYEQYF. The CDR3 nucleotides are TGTGCCAGCAGCCAAGATGGGAACCCCTACGAGCAGTACTTC.

The CDR3 DNA follows: TGTGCCAGCAGCGTAGTGGCAGTCAATTCACCCCTCCACTTT. Translated: CASSVVAVNSPLHF. The gene calls are TRBV9 and TRBJ1-6; unclear D gene. The CDR3 totals 14 residues. Germline-derived CDR1 and CDR2 are SGDLS and YYNGEE. Between the trimmed V and J ends, which lost 0 bases and 7 bases, there was a span of 8 bases.

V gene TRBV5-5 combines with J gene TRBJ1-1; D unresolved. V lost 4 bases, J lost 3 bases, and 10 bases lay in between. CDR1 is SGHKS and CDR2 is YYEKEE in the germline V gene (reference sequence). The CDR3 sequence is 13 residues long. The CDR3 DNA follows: TGTGCCAGCAGCCCCGTGTCGGACACTGAAGCTTTCTTT. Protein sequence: CASSPVSDTEAFF. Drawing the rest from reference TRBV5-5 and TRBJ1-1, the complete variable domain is DAGVTQSPTHLIKTRGQQVTLRCSPISGHKSVSWYQQVLGQGPQFIFQYYEKEERGRGNFPDRFSARQFPNYSSELNVNALLLGDSALYLCASSPVSDTEAFFGQGTRLTVV.

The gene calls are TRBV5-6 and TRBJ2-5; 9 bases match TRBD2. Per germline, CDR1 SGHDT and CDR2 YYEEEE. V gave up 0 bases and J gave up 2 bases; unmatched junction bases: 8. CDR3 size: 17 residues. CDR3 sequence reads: CASSLAGLAGPQETQYF. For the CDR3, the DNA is TGTGCCAGCAGCTTGGCCGGTCTAGCGGGGCCTCAAGAGACCCAGTACTTC.